A single sample gave rise to the 20 T cell receptor beta chains below, sequenced in a study of response to subunit inactivated influenza vaccine. One entry per CDR3 protein, called by TCRdb with MiXCR from the RT-PCR reads. The sample gives about 800,000 distinct CDR3 sequences, 21% of which show up once; roughly 10% is in the top ten. The sample was PBMCs from blood, taken roughly 5 days after vaccination. These receptors were collected from a man aged 45-65 years who received an inactivated influenza vaccine.

This chain uses TRBV4-3 with TRBJ2-5, with 10 bases matching TRBD2. Germline V gene sequence: CDR1 LGHNA, CDR2 YSLEER. This CDR3 has 16 amino acids. V trimming: 4 bases; J trimming: 5 bases; junction bases outside the gene matches: 10. CDR3 coding DNA: TGCGCCAGCAGCCCCCTAGGAGCGGGAGGGCCGGAGACCCAGTACTTC. Its translation is CASSPLGAGGPETQYF.

This clonotype came up a few times. The chain has TRBV12-3 or TRBV12-4 and TRBJ2-5; D not resolved. The CDR3 is 12 amino acids. Trimming left V 4 bases short and J 7 bases short, with 10 bases between. The CDR3 DNA reads TGTGCCAGCAGTTCGGGCAGCGCGACCCAGTACTTC. It translates to CASSSGSATQYF.

This clonotype was counted only a few times. The DNA for the CDR3 is TGTGCCAGCAGCCAAGTGGGGGCCGCTACCTACGAGCAGTACTTC. This encodes CASSQVGAATYEQYF. V is TRBV3-1 and J is TRBJ2-7, with D maybe TRBD1 (6 bases). This CDR3 is 15 amino acids long. The V gene lost 1 base and the J gene lost 2 bases, with 12 bases spanning the gap. Per germline, CDR1 LGHDT and CDR2 YNNKEL (reference sequence).

This clonotype has more than one count but fewer than ten. The chain links TRBV4-3 to TRBJ2-7; TRBD2 agrees at 13 bases. Germline V gene lookup returns CDR1 LGHNA and CDR2 YSLEER. V gave up 3 bases and J gave up 5 bases; unmatched junction bases: 4. The CDR3 extends over 15 amino acids. The CDR3 protein is CASSQGTSGIHEQYF. In DNA, the CDR3 is TGCGCCAGCAGCCAGGGGACTAGCGGGATTCACGAGCAGTACTTC.

This clonotype was detected a few times. The rearrangement uses TRBV4-3 and TRBJ2-7; D is unclear. Germline CDR1 reads LGHNA; CDR2 reads YSLEER. V was shortened by 1 base and J by 3 bases, with 7 bases between the two germline ends. The CDR3 extends over 13 amino acids. The CDR3 nucleotides are TGCGCCAGCAGCCAAGTGCGAGGCTACGAGCAGTACTTC. Translating gives CASSQVRGYEQYF.

The CDR3 region has the DNA TGTGCCAGCAGTTACCCGGGACAGGGGGCTGGGGAGCTGTTTTTT. It is translated as CASSYPGQGAGELFF. The rearrangement links TRBV6-2 or TRBV6-3 to TRBJ2-2; 12 nucleotides align to TRBD1. The CDR3 is 15 residues long. With 2 bases clipped from V and 8 bases from J, the junction kept 3 bases outside the gene matches. The germline V gene has CDR1 MNHEY and CDR2 SVGEGT.

The V and J genes are TRBV20-1 and TRBJ2-1, with 8 positions matching TRBD1. Germline lookup yields CDR1 DFQATT and CDR2 SNEGSKA (reference sequence). Trimming removed 5 bases from V and 2 bases from J; junction bases left unmatched: 2. CDR3 length: 13 amino acids. In nucleotides, the CDR3 is TGCAGTGCTCCGACAGGGGCCTACAATGAGCAGTTCTTC. It is translated as CSAPTGAYNEQFF.

This clonotype has only a few counts. The chain couples TRBV3-1 to TRBJ2-7; tentative D call: TRBD2 (6 bases). Per germline, CDR1 LGHDT and CDR2 YNNKEL (reference sequence). The CDR3 loop spans 15 amino acids. Trimming removed 3 bases from V and 7 bases from J, with 19 bases in between. CDR3 protein: CASSQVGLPLGEQYF. In nucleotides, the CDR3 is TGTGCCAGCAGCCAGGTCGGACTACCCTTAGGAGAGCAGTACTTC.

This clonotype has a handful of counts. The V and J genes are TRBV7-3 and TRBJ2-3, with 10 positions matching TRBD2. The CDR3 contains 15 residues. The junction had 7 bases not matched to a gene; V was cut back by 7 bases and J by 3 bases. CDR1 and CDR2 (germline): SGHTA, FQGTGA. CDR3 amino acids: CASNATGLATDTQYF. CDR3 bases: TGTGCCAGCAACGCCACGGGACTAGCGACAGATACGCAGTATTTT.

This clonotype showed up just a few times. The chain has TRBV20-1 and TRBJ2-1, with 10 bases aligning to TRBD2. CDR1 is DFQATT and CDR2 is SNEGSKA in the germline V gene (reference sequence). Trimming at V came to 0 bases and at J to 0 bases, leaving 17 bases not matched to a gene. The CDR3 runs to 21 residues. The CDR3 region is CSARDRGGTSDERNSYNEQFF. As DNA, the CDR3 is TGCAGTGCTAGAGATCGGGGGGGGACTAGCGACGAACGAAACTCCTACAATGAGCAGTTCTTC.

At least ten counts were recorded for this clonotype. The rearrangement uses TRBV7-6 and TRBJ2-7; 9 bases map to TRBD1. V shed 1 base and J 3 bases; nucleotides not matched to a gene: 4. Germline CDR1 is SGHVS and CDR2 is FNYEAQ. This CDR3 spans 15 amino acids. The CDR3 reads CASSLVGQGNYEQYF. The CDR3 DNA reads TGTGCCAGCAGCTTAGTTGGACAGGGGAACTACGAGCAGTACTTC.

This clonotype was seen only a few times. The chain has TRBV6-5 and TRBJ2-5, with a tentative D call TRBD1 (5 bases). Germline CDR1 MNHEY, CDR2 SVGAGI. The CDR3 is 15 amino acids. V lost 0 bases, J lost 5 bases, and 13 bases lay in between. DNA of the CDR3: TGTGCCAGCAGTTACTCGATTCAGGGTGGGGAGACCCAGTACTTC. This gives the protein CASSYSIQGGETQYF.

This clonotype turned up a few times. This sequence joins TRBV10-3 and TRBJ2-1; TRBD1 aligns across 7 bases. The CDR3 sequence is 17 residues long. With V trimmed by 0 bases and J by 6 bases, 11 bases remained unmatched. CDR1 and CDR2 from the germline V gene are ENHRY and SYGVKD. Here the CDR3 reads CAISESKKVEGANEQFF. The CDR3 bases are TGTGCCATCAGTGAGTCGAAGAAGGTAGAGGGGGCCAATGAGCAGTTCTTC.

This clonotype was seen a few times. The chain links TRBV29-1 to TRBJ1-1; TRBD1 matches 9 bases. The V gene end was trimmed by 7 bases and the J gene end by 1 base; junction bases not matched to a gene: 4. The germline V gene encodes CDR1 SQVTM and CDR2 ANQGSEA. This CDR3 has 13 residues. CDR3 in DNA: TGCAGCGCATGGGGACAGGGGAACACTGAAGCTTTCTTT. Residues: CSAWGQGNTEAFF.

There are a few counts of this clonotype. The rearrangement uses TRBV29-1 and TRBJ2-5; the D gene is possibly TRBD1 (5 bases). This CDR3 region has 14 residues. V was clipped by 0 bases and J by 2 bases, with 10 bases between them. From germline, CDR1 is SQVTM and CDR2 ANQGSEA. The CDR3 DNA sequence: TGCAGCGTTGAAGACCCACCAGGGCAAGAGACCCAGTACTTC. Encoded protein: CSVEDPPGQETQYF. The full variable domain, with the rest looked up from reference TRBV29-1 and TRBJ2-5, is SAVISQKPSRDICQRGTSLTIQCQVDSQVTMMFWYRQQPGQSLTLIATANQGSEATYESGFVIDKFPISRPNLTFSTLTVSNMSPEDSSIYLCSVEDPPGQETQYFGPGTRLLVL.

This clonotype was seen a handful of times. The chain links TRBV5-6 to TRBJ2-3; weak D call: TRBD2 (6 bases). CDR1 and CDR2 from the germline V gene are SGHDT and YYEEEE. This CDR3 is 14 amino acids long. Trimming left V 0 bases short and J 4 bases short, with 9 bases between. In nucleotides, the CDR3 is TGTGCCAGCAGCTTGGGACTAGGGTCAGATACGCAGTATTTT. Translating it yields CASSLGLGSDTQYF. Full variable domain (missing parts from reference TRBV5-6 and TRBJ2-3): DAGVTQSPTHLIKTRGQQVTLRCSPKSGHDTVSWYQQALGQGPQFIFQYYEEEERQRGNFPDRFSGHQFPNYSSELNVNALLLGDSALYLCASSLGLGSDTQYFGPGTRLTVL.

DNA of the CDR3: TGTGCCATCAGTGTCGGGGGGACAGGAGCCTACGAGCAGTACTTC. Translating gives CAISVGGTGAYEQYF. V is TRBV10-3 and J is TRBJ2-7; D is possibly TRBD1 (8 bases). Germline V CDR1 and CDR2: ENHRY, SYGVKD. The V and J ends lost 4 bases and 2 bases respectively, with 15 bases between them. The CDR3 extends over 15 amino acids.

This clonotype has at least ten counts. The chain combines TRBV7-2 with TRBJ2-7, with TRBD2 matching over 9 bases. CDR1 and CDR2 from the germline V gene are SGHTA and FQGNSA. CDR3 length: 15 residues. V lost 0 bases and J lost 4; bases outside the gene matches: 4. The CDR3 is CASSLASGSSYEQYF. The CDR3 region has the DNA TGTGCCAGCAGCTTAGCTAGCGGGAGTAGTTACGAGCAGTACTTC.

V and J are TRBV29-1 and TRBJ1-1, with D tentatively TRBD1 (6 bases). The V gene's germline CDR1 is SQVTM and CDR2 ANQGSEA. Trimming took off 0 bases at V and 5 bases at J, with 13 bases between the two ends. The CDR3 length is 14 residues. This chain's CDR3 is CSVEESSGVTEAFF. In nucleotides, the CDR3 is TGCAGCGTTGAAGAATCGTCAGGGGTGACTGAAGCTTTCTTT.

The J gene is TRBJ1-1, the V gene TRBV7-2, with D possibly TRBD1 on 6 matching bases. Trimming cost V 7 bases and J 3 bases, with 12 bases left between them. CDR3 length: 13 residues. Per the germline V gene, CDR1 is SGHTA and CDR2 is FQGNSA. CDR3 protein: CASNRVRDTEAFF. The CDR3 nucleotides read TGTGCCAGCAACAGGGTGAGGGACACTGAAGCTTTCTTT.